This TCR beta chain appears in the sequencing data of a study of PD-1 blockade in classical Hodgkin lymphoma. Study findings and constraints: Lower baseline TCR diversity was reported for newly diagnosed patients than for healthy donors.

The CDR3 totals 14 residues. Germline V gene data show CDR1 as SGHRS and CDR2 as YFSETQ. Unmatched junction bases numbered 7, after V lost 0 bases and J lost 7 bases. TCRdb's copy holds only in-frame clones and misses some; the assay was immunoSEQ multiplex PCR. Found here are tens of thousands of clones, approximately 91% of them singletons; the top ten hold 4.5% to 6%. This clone was recorded once. Its antigen is not identified. Time point defined: newly diagnosed, previously untreated cHL patient sample. A comparison was provided by newly diagnosed, untreated classical Hodgkin lymphoma PBMCs. The sequenced sample was peripheral blood mononuclear cells (PBMCs). The receptor's source is a human donor with classical Hodgkin lymphoma. The gene calls are TRBV5-1 and TRBJ2-7; 7 bases align to TRBD2. CDR3 nucleotide sequence: TGCGCCAGCAGCTTGGGCGGGAGCGCTTTGGAGCAGTACTTC. This translates into CASSLGGSALEQYF.